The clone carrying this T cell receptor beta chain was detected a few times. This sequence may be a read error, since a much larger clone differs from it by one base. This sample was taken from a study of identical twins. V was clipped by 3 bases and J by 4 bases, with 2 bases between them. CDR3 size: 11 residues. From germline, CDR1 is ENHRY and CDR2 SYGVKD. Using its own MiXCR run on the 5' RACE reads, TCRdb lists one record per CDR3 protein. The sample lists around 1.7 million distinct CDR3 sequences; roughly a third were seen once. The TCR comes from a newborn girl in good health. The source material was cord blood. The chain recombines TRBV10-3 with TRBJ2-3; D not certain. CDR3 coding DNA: TGTGCCATCAGTGACCCAGATACGCAGTATTTT. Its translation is CAISDPDTQYF.